This entry features one TCR beta chain sequence. The target antigen is unknown. With baseline, cycle 4 day 1, and cycle 7 day 1 as timepoints, blood was sampled. Germline CDR1 reads MNHNS; CDR2 reads SASEGT. V was shortened by 3 bases and J by 2 bases, with 17 bases between the two germline ends. This CDR3 has 18 residues. TCRdb's copy holds only in-frame clones and misses some; the assay was immunoSEQ multiplex PCR. The sample shows roughly 100,000 clones, roughly 93% of them seen only once. This sample was taken from a study of OX40 agonist ivuxolimab in advanced cancers. Study as a whole: Of mixed ages from about 20 to 90 and averaging around 60 years, the group was around 78% male. Prior anti-PD-1, anti-PD-L1 or anti-CTLA-4 therapy did not bar entry, and 40% had some. Study-level results: Expanded clones were, on average, more numerous among CD8+ T cells than CD4+.

The receptor was isolated from an adult with an advanced solid tumor such as melanoma, head and neck, liver or kidney cancer. This rearrangement joins TRBV6-1 to TRBJ1-6; D might be TRBD1 (5 bases). The material was CD4+ or CD8+ T cells sorted from blood, obtained in a trial of the OX40 agonist ivuxolimab. The DNA of the CDR3 is TGTGCCAGCAGTGAGCTGGGACTCACAAGCACCTATAATTCACCCCTCCACTTT. It is translated as CASSELGLTSTYNSPLHF.